This T cell receptor beta chain was found in a study of T cell responses to AZD1222 COVID-19 vaccine (dated by TCRdb to the early 2020s). Regarding the research as a whole: Because spike-specific TCR depth and breadth did not differ between the two schedules, AZD1222 recipients who got a second dose at roughly 4 weeks were pooled with those who got a second dose at roughly 12 weeks. A total of 230 to 250 trial participants underwent TCR sequencing, of whom under 220 had received two doses of AZD1222 and 26 had received two doses of the MenACWY control vaccine. Trial participants were enrolled by age into subgroups of 18-55, 56-69 and 70-plus years, and around 140, 26 and 57 TCR-sequenced participants, respectively, were included in these subgroups. Study-wide conclusions, independent of this receptor: In the small 56-69-year group, the increase in depth fell short of significance, most likely because of low power. The whole spike protein was spanned by vaccine-associated CD4 TCRs, and dominant responses were seen in regions 160-218 and 743-854. Only 5 to 7 AZD1222 recipients were SARS-CoV-2 seropositive at baseline, limiting conclusions about previously exposed vaccinees. Because no samples from the day 14 peak response were available, repertoires could be characterized only after the peak T cell response. Epitopes outside the regions mutated in the B.1.351 and B.1.1.7 variants were reportedly recognized by nearly half of the unique spike-specific TCRs. Participants were mostly white British and included more females than males, and it was suggested by the authors that clonal diversity may have been underestimated. Spike-specific TCR breadth and depth rose significantly after two AZD1222 doses compared with day 0 and with MenACWY recipients.

The CDR3 regions of human TCRbeta chains were analyzed by immunosequencing. Per the original workflow: Repertoire TCRs were matched against a reference library of SARS-CoV-2-specific TCRs generated with the MIRA antigen-specificity platform. Breadth meant the fraction of unique TCRs that were SARS-CoV-2-associated, whereas depth meant the fraction of total T cells that were SARS-CoV-2-associated. Using the MIRA data, every spike-specific TCR was mapped to the spike region that the TCR reacted to and assigned to either a CD4 or a CD8 class. Log10-transformed breadth and depth values were compared by one-way ANOVA with Sidak's multiple comparisons tests. Entries here come from immuneACCESS through TCRdb and include only in-frame sequences with V and J called. Some clones fail to appear in such tables; in the studies checked, an unresolved V gene covers under half of the shortfall, and the cause of the remainder is unknown. Clone size and the V and J calls come from that table; the DNA yielded D and trimming. For this sample there are 55,000 to 90,000 clones; about four fifths appear just once. The ten most abundant clones make up around 5% of the sample.

This specimen's time point label, per the study, means: baseline before first vaccination. Vaccinee samples were obtained from the UK trials COV001 and COV002, which included a single-blind randomized controlled phase 2/3 trial of AZD1222 (ChAdOx1 nCoV-19) in healthy adults. Trial participant PBMC samples were collected at day 0 and day 28 after the second dose for TCRbeta chain sequencing. As to this clone: The antigen it recognizes is unknown. No much larger clone is present one base from it, and per-base qualities are unavailable.

Sequencing was performed on peripheral blood, taken on day 0 of AZD1222 vaccination. The receptor was isolated from an adult in good health.

The sequence in DNA is TGTGCCAGCAGCCGGGACAGGACCATGCAAGGCTACACCTTC. Translated, it reads CASSRDRTMQGYTF. Recombination linked TRBV6-5 to TRBJ1-2; the central 8 bases match TRBD1. For CDR1 and CDR2, the germline V gene lists MNHEY and SVGAGI. Its CDR3 holds 14 amino acids, cysteine through phenylalanine. Of the read, only the CDR3 DNA is kept; its 42 bases are in frame from base 1. Clipping removes 6 bases from V and 8 bases from J, with 11 as the unmatched junction base count.